The 7 T cell receptor beta chains presented below share a single source sample, sequenced in a study of blood T cells in healthy people across ages (dated by TCRdb to between 2015 and 2016). The protocol used for the library was 5' RACE. The sample was run on an Illumina HiSeq 2500. The second PCR ran for about 7 to 11 cycles and used a J-beta primer mix along with a sample-barcoded 5' primer. TCRdb cleaned the public reads at Q25 with fastp, built clones with MiXCR and kept in-frame beta chains. Rows with a matching CDR3 protein are joined into one entry that keeps the most common DNA and genes. This sample is represented by more than 900,000 distinct CDR3 sequences; approximately 32% of them were singletons. The top ten hold roughly 10% of the sample. These data also formed part of another study, on T cells of mothers and their children.

Sample: blood. These TCRs come from a woman aged 40-49 years in good health.

This clonotype was picked up many times. J is TRBJ2-7 and V is TRBV10-2; D ambiguous. The CDR3 spans 14 residues. The V end was cut by 1 base, the J end by 7 bases, with 14 bases between. Germline CDR1 WSHSY, CDR2 SAAADI. CDR3 residues: CASSEWVSFLEQYF. DNA for the CDR3: TGCGCCAGCAGTGAGTGGGTCTCATTCCTAGAGCAGTACTTC.

With respect to this clonotype: Given a much more abundant clone one base away, this may be a read error. CDR3: CAISEPDRGQGGQYF. DNA of the CDR3: TGTGCCATCAGTGAGCCGGACAGGGGGCAGGGCGGGCAGTACTTC. The genes are TRBV10-3 and TRBJ2-7, with 11 bases fitting TRBD1. CDR1 is ENHRY and CDR2 is SYGVKD in the germline V gene. V lost 2 bases, J lost 9 bases, and 9 bases stayed unmatched. The length of the CDR3 is 15 residues.

This clonotype was found a few times. The rearrangement joins TRBV5-1 to TRBJ1-2, with D possibly being TRBD1 (6 bases). The CDR3 is made up of 14 amino acids. Germline-derived CDR1 and CDR2 are SGHRS and YFSETQ. Trimming removed 0 bases at V and 4 bases at J, with 10 bases between. CDR3 protein: CASSLGTALYGYTF. DNA of the CDR3: TGCGCCAGCAGCTTGGGGACAGCTCTCTATGGCTACACCTTC.

V and J are TRBV12-3 or TRBV12-4 and TRBJ1-4; 9 nucleotides line up with TRBD1. The CDR3 loop spans 16 amino acids. V lost 5 bases and J lost 11; bases outside the gene matches: 15. The CDR3 coding sequence is TGTGCCAGCAGTCCTGGAAGGACAGGGGAACGCGATAAACTGTTTTTT. Its protein is CASSPGRTGERDKLFF.

This chain connects TRBV10-2 to TRBJ1-6, with D unclear. The germline V gene encodes CDR1 WSHSY and CDR2 SAAADI. The CDR3 runs to 13 residues. V was clipped by 6 bases and J by 9 bases, with 12 bases between them. The chain's CDR3 is CASRDPSGSPLHF. The CDR3 DNA reads TGCGCCAGCAGGGACCCGTCGGGTTCACCCCTCCACTTT.

This clonotype was recorded at least ten times. V is TRBV5-6 and J is TRBJ2-1, with TRBD2 identical over 8 bases. The CDR3 totals 16 residues. Germline CDR1 is SGHDT and CDR2 is YYEEEE. The V and J ends lost 5 bases and 8 bases, in that order; junction bases with no gene match: 15. The CDR3 loop reads CASRLLAAFGTDEQFF. DNA of the CDR3: TGTGCCAGCAGACTACTAGCGGCTTTTGGTACGGATGAGCAGTTCTTC.

This clonotype was observed a handful of times. V is TRBV27 and J is TRBJ2-2; 16 bases agree with TRBD2. The CDR3 spans 17 residues. The ends lost 8 bases at V and 4 bases at J; junction bases unmatched: 7. Germline CDR1 MNHEY, CDR2 SMNVEV (reference sequence). DNA for the CDR3: TGTGCCAGCCGGCGGGGACTAGCGGGGGGGCGCACCGGGGAGCTGTTTTTT. Translated, it gives CASRRGLAGGRTGELFF.